This T cell receptor (beta chain) was profiled in a study of radiation and T cells in renal cell carcinoma. Assay used: immunoSEQ multiplex PCR; TCRdb lists only in-frame clones, some missing. The table has over 90,000 clones, around 84% seen once; the top ten hold approximately 6.9%. This clone was counted a single time. Germline loops: CDR1 SGHDT, CDR2 YYEEEE. J was trimmed by 5 bases and V by 4 bases; bases with no gene match: 13. The CDR3 is 16 residues long. The time point: blood 4 weeks post-SBRT, at nephrectomy. Treatment here: 15 Gy SBRT to primary tumor, nephrectomy 4 weeks later. Blood was sampled at baseline, 2 weeks and 4 weeks after SBRT. The patient's renal cell carcinoma had clear cell pathology.

The source material was blood, sampled from a patient whose treatment included radiotherapy and nephrectomy. The genes are TRBV5-6 and TRBJ2-3; TRBD2 aligns across 7 bases. The TCR comes from a man in his 60s with renal cell carcinoma. The chain's CDR3 is CASSLGRGRGGDTQYF. CDR3 bases: TGTGCCAGCAGCCTGGGCAGAGGGAGGGGAGGAGATACGCAGTATTTT.